This TCR beta chain comes out of a study of blood T cell repertoires in COVID-19. Across the whole study: The United States, Italy and Spain were the sources of the acute and convalescent COVID-19 samples. T cells, B-cell-depleted T cells, or PBMCs provided the cDNA or gDNA that served as material.

Trimming shortened V by 4 bases and J by 2 bases, and 17 bases separated the two germline ends. The CDR3 runs 17 residues. Germline V gene sequence: CDR1 LGHNA, CDR2 YNFKEQ. Original processing methods: It was from reference gene primer amplification that nucleated cell counts were estimated. Data came from immunoSEQ multiplex PCR; TCRdb stores just in-frame clones and leaves some out. V, J and clone size derive from that table, while D and trimming were established from the DNA sequence. The data show roughly 65,000 clones, about 81% seen once. Sequenced sample: peripheral blood. The chain uses TRBV4-2 and TRBJ2-2; weak D call: TRBD2 (6 bases). This TCR came from a man aged 80 or over with acute or convalescent COVID-19. As DNA, the CDR3 is TGTGCCAGCAGCCTCCTCCCCGGGACTGCAAACACCGGGGAGCTGTTTTTT. Its protein product is CASSLLPGTANTGELFF.